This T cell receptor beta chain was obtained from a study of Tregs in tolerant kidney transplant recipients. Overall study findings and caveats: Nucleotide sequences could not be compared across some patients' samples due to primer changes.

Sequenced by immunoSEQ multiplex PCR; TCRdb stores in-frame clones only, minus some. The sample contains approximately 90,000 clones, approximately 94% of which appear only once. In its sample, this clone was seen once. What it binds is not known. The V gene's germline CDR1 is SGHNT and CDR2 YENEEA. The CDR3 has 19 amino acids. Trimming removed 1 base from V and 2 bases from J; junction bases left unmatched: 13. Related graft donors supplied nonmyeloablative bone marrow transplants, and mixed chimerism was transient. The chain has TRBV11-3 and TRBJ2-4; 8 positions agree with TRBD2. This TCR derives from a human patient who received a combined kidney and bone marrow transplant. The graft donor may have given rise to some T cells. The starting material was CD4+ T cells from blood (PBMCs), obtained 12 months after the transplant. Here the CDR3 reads CASSLGASGRRNPKNIQYF. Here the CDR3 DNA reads TGTGCCAGCAGCTTAGGGGCTAGCGGGCGAAGAAACCCCAAAAACATTCAGTACTTC.